Below, 15 T cell receptor beta chains from the same sample are listed, as sequenced in a study of vaccination effects on CD4 cells after COVID-19. It was after more than nine days of culture that CD4+ T cells were isolated. These TCRs' antigens remain unknown. Libraries were prepared by immunoSEQ multiplex PCR; TCRdb keeps only in-frame clonotypes and omits some of them. The sample lists about 74,000 clones, roughly four fifths occurring once. This specimen consisted of CD4+ T cells from PBMCs cultured without peptide, obtained before COVID-19 vaccination. Receptors were obtained from a human donor who received a COVID-19 vaccine.

This chain links TRBV18 with TRBJ1-3, with D unresolved. V lost 1 base and J lost 0, with 13 bases in between. The CDR3 is made up of 17 amino acids. Germline assignment: CDR1 KGHSH and CDR2 LQKENI. CDR3 bases: TGTGCCAGCTCACCACGGACTGGATCTCCCTCTGGAAACACCATATATTTT. Amino acid sequence: CASSPRTGSPSGNTIYF.

The chain links TRBV3-1 (or the pseudogene TRBV3-2) to TRBJ1-6; D not certain. Trimming pared 0 bases from V and 0 bases from J, leaving 21 bases between. The germline CDR1 and CDR2 sequences are LGHDT and YNNKEL (reference sequence). The CDR3 runs to 21 residues. The CDR3 is CASSQDTGIPAPSSYNSPLHF. CDR3 bases: TGTGCCAGCAGCCAAGATACGGGTATACCCGCGCCTAGCTCCTATAATTCACCCCTCCACTTT.

The CDR3 nucleotides read TGTGCCAGCAGATTATCTTACAGGATCGCTCATCAGCCCCAGCATTTT. It encodes CASRLSYRIAHQPQHF. The genes are TRBV6-4 and TRBJ1-5, with a possible D match to TRBD1 (5 bases). Per germline, CDR1 MRHNA and CDR2 SNTAGT. The V and J ends lost 6 bases and 5 bases respectively, with 20 bases between them. The CDR3 has 16 residues.

V usage is TRBV9 and J usage is TRBJ2-5; possibly TRBD1 or TRBD2 for D (6 bases each). Germline CDR1 is SGDLS and CDR2 is YYNGEE. The CDR3 totals 14 residues. Trimming pared 4 bases from V and 2 bases from J, leaving 12 bases between. The CDR3 bases are TGTGCCAGCAGCAAAGGGGGGAAACAAGAGACCCAGTACTTC. Translation: CASSKGGKQETQYF.

The CDR3 DNA follows: TGTGCCAGCAGCTTGCAGGGATCAAACTATGGCTACACCTTC. Translated: CASSLQGSNYGYTF. V gene TRBV11-1 combines with J gene TRBJ1-2; perhaps TRBD1 as D (5 bases). The CDR3 runs to 14 residues. Germline CDR1 reads SGHAT; CDR2 reads FQDESV (reference sequence). V dropped 3 bases and J dropped 2 bases, with 10 bases sitting between them.

This chain joins TRBV3-1 (or the pseudogene TRBV3-2) and TRBJ2-2; D is unclear. The germline CDR1 and CDR2 sequences are LGHDT and YNNKEL (reference sequence). The CDR3 has 14 residues. Trimming took 1 base from V and 4 from J, leaving 7 bases between them. This CDR3 reads CASSQVPSTGELFF. The DNA of the CDR3 is TGTGCCAGCAGCCAAGTCCCGAGCACCGGGGAGCTGTTTTTT.

The chain employs TRBV14 and TRBJ1-2; 7 positions match TRBD1. Germline CDR1 SGHDN, CDR2 FVKESK. The J segment lost 4 bases and the V segment lost 1 base, leaving 6 bases of the junction unmatched. The length of the CDR3 is 15 residues. The CDR3 region is CASSQAGGQSYGYTF. The CDR3 coding sequence is TGTGCCAGCAGCCAAGCAGGGGGTCAAAGCTATGGCTACACCTTC.

J is TRBJ1-3 and V is TRBV12-2; TRBD1, as called in the table, went unchecked against the DNA. TRBV12-2 is assigned pseudogene status. This CDR3 contains 15 residues. CDR3 sequence: CASRFATGEEHTIYF. Written as DNA, the CDR3 is TGTGCAAGTCGCTTTGCGACAGGGGAGGAACACACCATATATTTT.

A single count supports this clone. The chain couples TRBV19 to TRBJ2-1; the D gene is possibly TRBD2 (6 bases). CDR1 and CDR2 from the germline V gene are LNHDA and SQIVND (reference sequence). The CDR3 runs 14 residues. The V and J ends lost 5 bases and 5 bases respectively, with 13 bases between them. CDR3 sequence: CASSFGGYNNEQFF. The CDR3 bases are TGTGCCAGTAGTTTCGGGGGATACAACAATGAGCAGTTCTTC.

The chain has TRBV30 and TRBJ1-2; D may be TRBD1 (5 bases). V was trimmed by 4 bases and J by 2 bases, leaving 14 bases between them. This CDR3 region has 14 residues. Germline-derived CDR1 and CDR2 are GTSNPN and SVGIG (reference sequence). In DNA, the CDR3 is TGTGCCTGGACTCAGAACCGGGGGAACTATGGCTACACCTTC. It is translated as CAWTQNRGNYGYTF.

The chain is built from TRBV19 and TRBJ2-1; no definite D call. The CDR3 runs to 13 residues. Between the trimmed V and J ends, which lost 1 base and 10 bases, there was a span of 11 bases. Looked up from germline, CDR1 is LNHDA and CDR2 is SQIVND (reference sequence). In DNA form, the CDR3 reads TGTGCCAGTAGTATAGGACCGGACGGGGAGCAGTTCTTC. Protein product: CASSIGPDGEQFF.

The chain carries TRBV10-3 and TRBJ2-2, with TRBD2 as a possible D gene (6 bases). Germline V lookup: CDR1 ENHRY, CDR2 SYGVKD. The V gene lost 0 bases and the J gene lost 5 bases, with 7 bases spanning the gap. This CDR3 spans 14 amino acids. The CDR3 DNA reads as TGTGCCATCAGTGAGTCCGCGGGAACCGGGGAGCTGTTTTTT. It encodes CAISESAGTGELFF.

The V and J genes are TRBV15 and TRBJ1-5; TRBD1 is a possible D gene (5 bases). The CDR3 has 13 residues. Germline V gives CDR1 LNHNV, CDR2 YYDKDF (reference sequence). V was cut by 8 bases and J by 6 bases, with 14 bases left in between. The CDR3 DNA reads as TGTGCCACCGGAGGATCAGGGAGTCAGCCCCAGCATTTT. Its protein product is CATGGSGSQPQHF.

The rearrangement joins TRBV10-2 to TRBJ1-5; the match to TRBD1 covers 7 bases. The V and J ends lost 3 bases and 5 bases, in that order; junction bases with no gene match: 4. CDR1 WSHSY and CDR2 SAAADI come from the germline V gene. The CDR3 contains 14 residues. CDR3 amino acids: CASSDWTGDQPQHF. The CDR3, as DNA: TGCGCCAGCAGTGATTGGACAGGCGATCAGCCCCAGCATTTT.

In this sample, this clone turned up a few times. CDR3 in DNA: TGTGCCAGCAGTGAAGGAGGGGTTTATAATTCACCCCTCCACTTT. Protein sequence: CASSEGGVYNSPLHF. The genes are TRBV6-1 and TRBJ1-6; a weak D match, TRBD1 (5 bases). The CDR3 covers 15 residues. V dropped 1 base and J dropped 4 bases, with 8 bases sitting between them. Germline CDR1 MNHNS, CDR2 SASEGT.